Below are 8 T cell receptor beta chains sequenced from a single sample in a study of naive and memory T cell subsets. The beta constant-region primer was an equimolar mix of two oligonucleotides covering TRBC1 and TRBC2. Nested alpha and beta constant-region primers with the SP2 primer drove four PCR rounds on ligated cDNA. Each CDR3 protein gets one entry after TCRdb re-called the UMI-ligation and nested PCR reads with MiXCR. The sample has tens of thousands of distinct CDR3 sequences, approximately 18% seen once. The source material was effector memory CD4+ T cells from blood. Subset defined: effector memory, CD45RA- CD27-. Receptors were obtained from a human donor in good health.

This chain uses TRBV2 with TRBJ2-5, with 9 positions matching TRBD1. CDR1 and CDR2 (germline): SNHLY, FYNNEI. The trim removed 7 bases at V and 5 bases at J, leaving 11 bases unmatched. The CDR3 has 15 residues. The CDR3 spells CASTPGGTGQETQYF. The CDR3 bases are TGTGCCAGCACCCCAGGGGGGACAGGGCAGGAGACCCAGTACTTC.

This clonotype was seen a handful of times. The chain links TRBV9 to TRBJ2-7; D ambiguous. This CDR3 is 15 amino acids long. Germline CDR1 SGDLS, CDR2 YYNGEE. V gave up 0 bases and J gave up 2 bases, with 12 bases separating them. The CDR3 sequence is CASSVAPADTYEQYF. As DNA, the CDR3 is TGTGCCAGCAGCGTAGCTCCGGCAGATACCTACGAGCAGTACTTC.

The V and J genes are TRBV20-1 and TRBJ2-3; the D is unclear. In germline, CDR1 is DFQATT, CDR2 SNEGSKA (reference sequence). The CDR3 loop spans 11 amino acids. V gave up 6 bases and J gave up 5 bases, with 9 bases separating them. CDR3 sequence: CSADAGDTQYF. The CDR3 nucleotides read TGCAGTGCAGATGCCGGAGATACGCAGTATTTT.

V usage is TRBV4-1 and J usage is TRBJ2-1; D is perhaps TRBD1 (5 bases). Germline CDR1 and CDR2: MGHRA and YSYEKL. The ends were cut back, 1 base at V and 0 bases at J, with 10 bases in the middle. There are 16 residues in the CDR3. The DNA for the CDR3 is TGCGCCAGCAGCCAAGCAGGGAAGAGCTCCTACAATGAGCAGTTCTTC. It encodes CASSQAGKSSYNEQFF.

The chain combines TRBV20-1 with TRBJ1-1; D unclear. This CDR3 is 14 amino acids long. Germline V lookup: CDR1 DFQATT, CDR2 SNEGSKA (reference sequence). CDR3 nucleotides: TGCAGGGTACGTTCCTCGGTTCTGAACACTGAAGCTTTCTTT. The encoded protein is CRVRSSVLNTEAFF.

This clonotype turned up a few times. V usage is TRBV6-1 and J usage is TRBJ1-5, with 11 bases lining up with TRBD1. Germline loops: CDR1 MNHNS, CDR2 SASEGT. This CDR3 contains 15 residues. The J segment lost 4 bases and the V segment lost 8 bases, leaving 7 bases of the junction unmatched. This chain's CDR3 is CASGSGTGGNQPQHF. As DNA, the CDR3 is TGTGCCAGCGGATCCGGGACAGGGGGGAATCAGCCCCAGCATTTT.

This clonotype appeared a few times. The chain links TRBV20-1 to TRBJ2-7; 7 bases map to TRBD1. Trimming cost V 2 bases and J 3 bases; bases outside gene matches: 10. Germline V gene lookup returns CDR1 DFQATT and CDR2 SNEGSKA (reference sequence). The CDR3 runs to 15 residues. This chain's CDR3 is CSARPGTERGYEQYF. CDR3 sequence (DNA): TGCAGTGCTAGACCCGGGACAGAACGGGGCTACGAGCAGTACTTC.

The chain carries TRBV28 and TRBJ1-1; 7 nucleotides match TRBD1. There are 14 residues in the CDR3. Trimming cost V 4 bases and J 8 bases; bases outside gene matches: 10. Germline V gene lookup returns CDR1 MDHEN and CDR2 SYDVKM. The CDR3 sequence is CASSSQQGRREAFF. The CDR3 DNA sequence: TGTGCCAGCAGTTCTCAACAGGGGCGGAGGGAAGCTTTCTTT.